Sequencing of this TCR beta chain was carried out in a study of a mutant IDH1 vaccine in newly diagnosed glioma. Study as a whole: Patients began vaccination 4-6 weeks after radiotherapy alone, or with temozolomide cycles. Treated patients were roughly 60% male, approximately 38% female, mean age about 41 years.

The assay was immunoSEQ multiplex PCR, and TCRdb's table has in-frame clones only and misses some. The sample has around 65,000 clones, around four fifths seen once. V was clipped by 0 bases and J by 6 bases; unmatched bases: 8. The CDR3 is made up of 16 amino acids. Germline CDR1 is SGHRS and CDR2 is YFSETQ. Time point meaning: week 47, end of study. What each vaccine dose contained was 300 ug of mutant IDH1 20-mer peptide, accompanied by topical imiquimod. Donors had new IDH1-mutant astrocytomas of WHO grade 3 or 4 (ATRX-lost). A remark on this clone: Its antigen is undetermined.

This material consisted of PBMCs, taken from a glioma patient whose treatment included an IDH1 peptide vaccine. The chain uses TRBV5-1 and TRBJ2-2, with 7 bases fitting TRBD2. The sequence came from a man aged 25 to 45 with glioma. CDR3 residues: CASSLAGGIFPGELFF. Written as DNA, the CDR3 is TGCGCCAGCAGCTTGGCCGGGGGGATCTTTCCCGGGGAGCTGTTTTTT.